One sample yielded the 27 T cell receptor beta chains listed below, sequenced in a study of CD8+CD57+ T cells in acquired aplastic anemia. CDR3 and TCR beta VDJ profiling relied on genomic DNA as the template. In TCRdb, the reads were re-called with MiXCR into one record per CDR3 protein. The sample shows around 250,000 distinct CDR3 sequences, approximately 80% of them seen only once. Previously, flow cytometry had revealed CD8+CD57+ cell expansion in the patients chosen for sequencing. Sequenced input: sorted CD4+, CD8+, or CD8+CD57+ T cells (not recorded which) from PBMCs. These receptors originate from a human donor with aplastic anemia.

As concerns this clonotype: One junction end disagrees with the germline gene, perhaps due to a read error. The chain uses TRBV15 and TRBJ2-1; D tentatively reads TRBD1 or TRBD2 (5 bases each). Germline V gene data show CDR1 as LNHNV and CDR2 as YYDKDF (reference sequence). The CDR3 is made up of 14 amino acids. The CDR3 DNA sequence: TGTGCCACCGGCAGCCGGGGCCTAGCCTATGAGCAGTTCTTC. Translation gives CATGSRGLAYEQFF.

The CDR3 nucleotides are TGTGCCAGCAGCTTAGCGTCAGACCCCGAGACCCAGTACTTC. Translated, it gives CASSLASDPETQYF. The rearrangement uses TRBV7-2 and TRBJ2-5; no reliable D call. Between the trimmed V and J ends, which lost 0 bases and 5 bases, there was a span of 10 bases. CDR1 is SGHTA, CDR2 FQGNSA, per germline. This CDR3 has 14 residues.

V gene TRBV25-1 combines with J gene TRBJ2-1; D is perhaps TRBD1 or TRBD2 (5 bases each). The CDR3 covers 13 residues. CDR1 MGHDK and CDR2 SYGVNS come from the germline V gene. V was cut by 6 bases and J by 14 bases, with 20 bases left in between. CDR3 nucleotide sequence: TGTGCCAGCAGCGAAGGGGACGCCGGTTTTGAGTTCTTC. It translates to CASSEGDAGFEFF.

This clonotype was counted a few times. Germline is not matched at one junction end, which may reflect a read error. J is TRBJ2-3 and V is TRBV2, with a weak D call TRBD2 (6 bases). Germline CDR1 reads SNHLY; CDR2 reads FYNNEI. CDR3 size: 13 residues. Here the CDR3 DNA reads TGTGCCAGCGGTGATGGGGGGATCGATAAGCAGTATTTT. Translating it yields CASGDGGIDKQYF.

The rearrangement links TRBV12-5 to TRBJ1-6; D may be TRBD1 (5 bases). V was clipped by 4 bases and J by 5 bases, with 24 bases between them. From germline, CDR1 is LGHNT and CDR2 FRNRAP. The length of the CDR3 is 19 residues. The CDR3 region has the DNA TGTGCTAGTGGTTCCCCTCCGGGATGGGACCCTCTTCATAATTCACCCCTCCACTTT. Translating gives CASGSPPGWDPLHNSPLHF.

As concerns this clonotype: The missing conserved phenylalanine or tryptophan at the end of this CDR3 makes a read error likely. The chain links TRBV19 to TRBJ1-2; unclear D gene. The germline CDR1 and CDR2 sequences are LNHDA and SQIVND (reference sequence). Trimming took off 7 bases at V and 1 base at J, with 7 bases between the two ends. The CDR3 contains 12 residues. The CDR3 nucleotides are TGTGCCAGTATGAAGTTTAACTATGGCTACACCTCC. It specifies CASMKFNYGYTS.

The chain combines TRBV9 with TRBJ1-2, with 7 positions matching TRBD1. V trimming: 2 bases; J trimming: 9 bases; junction bases outside the gene matches: 16. This CDR3 has 16 residues. Per the germline V gene, CDR1 is SGDLS and CDR2 is YYNGEE. The CDR3 DNA follows: TGTGCCAGCAGCGTGGAGGGACAGAGCACAGATACGCGCTACACCTTC. It yields the protein CASSVEGQSTDTRYTF. The full variable domain, completed using reference TRBV9 and TRBJ1-2, is DSGVTQTPKHLITATGQRVTLRCSPRSGDLSVYWYQQSLDQGLQFLIQYYNGEERAKGNILERFSAQQFPDLHSELNLSSLELGDSALYFCASSVEGQSTDTRYTFGSGTRLTVV.

The sample holds one count of this clonotype. The rearrangement uses TRBV7-2 and TRBJ2-1; TRBD2 matches at 7 bases. J gave up 13 bases and V 5 bases, and 17 bases lay outside the gene matches. Germline CDR1 SGHTA, CDR2 FQGNSA. CDR3 size: 15 residues. The CDR3 bases are TGTGCCAGCAGCAAAGCTAGCGGAAACGGCAAGGATCAGTTCTTC. Encoded protein: CASSKASGNGKDQFF.

This clonotype was picked up one time. This chain joins TRBV7-8 and TRBJ2-7, with 7 bases lining up with TRBD1. The CDR3 length is 18 residues. Trimming cost V 3 bases and J 3 bases; bases outside gene matches: 17. Germline CDR1 and CDR2: SGHVS and FQNEAQ. The CDR3 sequence is CASSFTADGTALYYEQYV. The CDR3 DNA reads TGTGCCAGCAGCTTTACAGCAGACGGGACAGCCCTCTACTACGAGCAGTACGTC.

This rearrangement joins TRBV7-2 to TRBJ1-1; a possible D gene is TRBD1 (6 bases). Germline values: CDR1 SGHTA, CDR2 FQGNSA. The V and J ends lost 6 bases and 14 bases respectively, with 28 bases between them. CDR3 length: 15 residues. CDR3 amino acids: CASSVFSGDRYQEFF. In nucleotides, the CDR3 is TGTGCCAGCAGTGTCTTTAGCGGAGACAGGTACCAAGAGTTCTTT.

This chain joins TRBV20-1 and TRBJ2-7; perhaps TRBD2 as D (6 bases). Germline V lookup: CDR1 DFQATT, CDR2 SNEGSKA (reference sequence). The CDR3 runs 13 residues. Trimming took 4 bases from V and 6 from J, leaving 16 bases between them. The CDR3 here is CSATLGGSSEQYF. The CDR3, as DNA: TGCAGTGCTACCCTCGGGGGTAGCTCCGAGCAGTACTTC.

This chain joins TRBV2 and TRBJ1-4; possible D gene TRBD1, 6 bases. The germline gives CDR1 SNHLY, CDR2 FYNNEI. Trimming left V 6 bases short and J 17 bases short, with 34 bases between. The CDR3 consists of 17 residues. CDR3 DNA: TGTGCCAGCAGCGAATCTAGCGGGGGGCATTTCAATGAGCAGTTCTTTTTT. Translation: CASSESSGGHFNEQFFF.

V gene TRBV11-3 combines with J gene TRBJ2-1, with D unresolved. Germline V gene lookup returns CDR1 SGHNT and CDR2 YENEEA. CDR3 length equals 15 residues. With 3 bases removed from V and 1 base from J, the gap between germline ends came to 10 bases. CDR3 sequence: CASSLNVTSYNEQFF. DNA for the CDR3: TGTGCCAGCAGCTTGAATGTGACATCCTACAATGAGCAGTTCTTC.

Turning to this clonotype: An end of the junction does not agree with germline; a read error may underlie this. The genes are TRBV9 and TRBJ2-1; perhaps TRBD2 as D (6 bases). This CDR3 contains 14 residues. Germline V gene lookup returns CDR1 SGDLS and CDR2 YYNGEE. Written as DNA, the CDR3 is TGTGCCAGCGGAGGGGCTGGTGGTAACCAGTACTTCGTCTTC. Encoded protein: CASGGAGGNQYFVF.

This chain uses TRBV5-6 with TRBJ1-2; tentatively, D is TRBD1 (6 bases). The CDR3 length is 16 residues. The germline gives CDR1 SGHDT, CDR2 YYEEEE. The V and J ends lost 0 bases and 3 bases respectively, with 15 bases between them. Here the CDR3 reads CASSLEGDGLDYGYTF. CDR3 sequence (DNA): TGTGCCAGCAGCTTGGAGGGGGACGGGCTGGACTATGGCTACACCTTC.

About this clonotype itself: The CDR3 end shows no conserved phenylalanine or tryptophan, and so a read error is likely. The chain has TRBV2 and TRBJ1-2; the D gene is possibly TRBD1 (5 bases). The germline CDR1 and CDR2 sequences are SNHLY and FYNNEI. The CDR3 is 15 amino acids. V lost 5 bases and J lost 10, with 23 bases in between. The CDR3 coding sequence is TGTGCCAGCAGTTGGGGGGAGATCCATGACCATTTCTACACCTCC. Translating it yields CASSWGEIHDHFYTS.

The chain joins TRBV6-6 to TRBJ2-7; TRBD2 agrees at 11 bases. The germline gives CDR1 MNHNY, CDR2 SVGAGI (reference sequence). The CDR3 has 15 amino acids. V was clipped by 5 bases and J by 3 bases; unmatched bases: 6. The CDR3 loop reads CASSETGTSGYEQYF. The CDR3, as DNA: TGTGCCAGCAGTGAAACCGGGACTAGCGGCTACGAGCAGTACTTC.

Remarks on this clonotype: The CDR3 does not end in the conserved phenylalanine or tryptophan, so this is likely a read error. Because the CDR3's place on the DNA is in doubt, the DNA is left out and the CDR3 is given as listed by TCRdb. The genes are TRBV2 and TRBJ2-5; TRBD1, the D gene given by the table, was not confirmed from the DNA. The CDR3 adds up to 15 amino acids, both ends counted. The germline gives CDR1 SNHLY, CDR2 FYNNEI. The CDR3 is CASGARGTGAEYLYL.

Concerning this clonotype itself: Sequence at one end of the junction differs from germline and may be a read error. This chain joins TRBV7-2 and TRBJ2-1; D perhaps matches TRBD2 (6 bases). Germline V gene sequence: CDR1 SGHTA, CDR2 FQGNSA. The CDR3 is made up of 13 amino acids. CDR3 coding DNA: TGTGCCAGCAGCTATGGGGGGATCCCTGAGCCGCACTTC. Translated: CASSYGGIPEPHF.

This chain links TRBV7-9 with TRBJ2-3; D is unclear. The ends were cut back, 6 bases at V and 6 bases at J, with 10 bases in the middle. CDR1 and CDR2 from the germline V gene are SEHNR and FQNEAQ (reference sequence). There are 12 residues in the CDR3. CDR3 region: CASRFSEDTQYF. The CDR3 nucleotides read TGTGCCAGCAGATTTTCGGAGGATACGCAGTATTTT.

This clonotype was seen a single time. The conserved phenylalanine or tryptophan is not found at the CDR3 terminus, so this likely reflects a read error. Here the CDR3 reads CASREGDTGLHYCYTG. CDR3 DNA: TGTGCCAGCAGGGAGGGGGACACAGGCTTGCACTATTGTTACACCGGC. The chain carries TRBV2 and TRBJ1-2, with a tentative D call TRBD1 (6 bases). CDR3 size: 16 residues. V gave up 6 bases and J gave up 11 bases, with 28 bases separating them. Germline CDR1 SNHLY, CDR2 FYNNEI.

To note about this clonotype: Without the conserved terminal phenylalanine or tryptophan, this CDR3 likely stems from a read error. The limits of the CDR3 on the DNA are not certain, so only TCRdb's listed CDR3 is given. V usage is TRBV7-6 and J usage is TRBJ2-3; TRBD2 is the table's D call and was not checked against the DNA. The CDR3 has 12 amino acids, counting both end residues. Germline CDR1 SGHVS, CDR2 FNYEAQ. The CDR3 reads CASTLGRVPSGA.

The gene calls are TRBV5-1 and TRBJ1-1; D possibly corresponds to TRBD1 (5 bases). Germline loops: CDR1 SGHRS, CDR2 YFSETQ. CDR3 length equals 15 residues. Trimming left V 0 bases short and J 4 bases short, with 13 bases between. CDR3 region: CASSLAQGGGTEAFF. The DNA of the CDR3 is TGCGCCAGCAGCTTGGCCCAGGGTGGCGGCACTGAAGCTTTCTTT.

V gene TRBV7-2 combines with J gene TRBJ1-6; weak D call: TRBD1 (5 bases). From germline, CDR1 is SGHTA and CDR2 FQGNSA. There are 16 residues in the CDR3. V was clipped by 2 bases and J by 8 bases, with 16 bases between them. The CDR3 region is CASSLFPGRLDSPLHF. DNA for the CDR3: TGTGCCAGCAGCTTATTTCCAGGGAGGTTGGATTCACCCCTCCACTTT.

The chain couples TRBV11-1 to TRBJ2-1, with D perhaps being TRBD1 or TRBD2 (5 bases each). This CDR3 comprises 16 residues. The ends were cut back, 3 bases at V and 7 bases at J, with 19 bases in the middle. Germline V gene sequence: CDR1 SGHAT, CDR2 FQDESV (reference sequence). The CDR3 here is CASSLRGRGPTNEQFF. The CDR3, as DNA: TGTGCCAGCAGCTTGAGGGGCCGTGGACCTACGAATGAGCAGTTCTTC.

This clonotype was recorded once. V and J are TRBV7-3 and TRBJ2-1; no clear D gene. The germline V and J ends were trimmed by 2 bases and 4 bases, with 15 bases remaining between them. Germline V gene sequence: CDR1 SGHTA, CDR2 FQGTGA. The CDR3 runs 16 residues. The CDR3: CASSLSGPAGYNEQFF. As DNA, the CDR3 is TGTGCCAGCAGCTTATCGGGTCCGGCAGGATACAATGAGCAGTTCTTC.

A single count supports this clonotype. CDR3 amino acids: CASRLGQRDTQYF. The CDR3 DNA reads as TGTGCCAGCAGGCTAGGGCAGAGAGATACGCAGTATTTT. V gene TRBV12-3 or TRBV12-4 combines with J gene TRBJ2-3; D not resolved. V was shortened by 6 bases and J by 5 bases, with 12 bases between the two germline ends. The CDR3 has 13 residues.